A selection of T cell receptor beta chains follows, all from one sample in a study of blood T cell repertoires in COVID-19. The assay was immunoSEQ multiplex PCR, and TCRdb's table has in-frame clones only and misses some. The table includes 150,000 to 200,000 clones, about 83% detected once. The sequenced sample was peripheral blood. The receptors were sampled from a person aged 65-85 years with COVID-19, enrolled during active disease. Both conserved end residues are trimmed from each CDR3. Fields, in order: CDR3 length, J gene, V gene, CDR3 protein.

CDR3 length: 10
J gene: TRBJ1-1
V gene: TRBV13
CDR3 protein: ASSLSGTEAF

CDR3 length: 13
J gene: TRBJ2-1
V gene: TRBV7-6
CDR3 protein: ASSPGQGTYNEQF

CDR3 length: 11
J gene: TRBJ1-1
V gene: TRBV28
CDR3 protein: ASSLFQNTEAF

CDR3 length: 13
J gene: TRBJ1-5
V gene: TRBV15
CDR3 protein: ATSRGDSYNQPQH

CDR3 length: 13
J gene: TRBJ2-2
V gene: TRBV9
CDR3 protein: ASSKVPTNTGELF

CDR3 length: 13
J gene: TRBJ2-3
V gene: TRBV7-9
CDR3 protein: ASSLDFRSTDTQY

CDR3 length: 13
J gene: TRBJ2-5
V gene: TRBV5-1
CDR3 protein: ASSLRGTVQETQY

CDR3 length: 12
J gene: TRBJ1-3
V gene: TRBV7-2
CDR3 protein: ASSLAPGGNTIY

CDR3 length: 12
J gene: TRBJ1-6
V gene: TRBV3-1/TRBV3-2
CDR3 protein: ASSQGAPGSPLH

CDR3 length: 11
J gene: TRBJ1-2
V gene: TRBV5-4
CDR3 protein: ASSLVGARGYT

CDR3 length: 10
J gene: TRBJ1-1
V gene: TRBV6-2/TRBV6-3
CDR3 protein: ASSFFSSEAF

CDR3 length: 13
J gene: TRBJ2-5
V gene: TRBV19
CDR3 protein: ASSTASGIKGAQY

CDR3 length: 12
J gene: TRBJ2-2
V gene: TRBV5-4
CDR3 protein: ASSLGSGTGELF

CDR3 length: 14
J gene: TRBJ2-5
V gene: TRBV5-1
CDR3 protein: ASSDKLAGRVGTQY

CDR3 length: 14
J gene: TRBJ1-5
V gene: TRBV7-2
CDR3 protein: ASSLEGRGRNQPQH

CDR3 length: 13
J gene: TRBJ1-4
V gene: TRBV2
CDR3 protein: ASSEFRGTNEKLF

CDR3 length: 14
J gene: TRBJ1-1
V gene: TRBV5-4
CDR3 protein: ASSPLMSTRNTEAF

CDR3 length: 14
J gene: TRBJ2-3
V gene: TRBV19
CDR3 protein: ASTPRGQGNTDTQY

CDR3 length: 12
J gene: TRBJ1-4
V gene: TRBV5-5
CDR3 protein: ASSLSGPGEKLF

CDR3 length: 10
J gene: TRBJ1-1
V gene: TRBV5-1
CDR3 protein: ASSLEGAEAF

CDR3 length: 15
J gene: TRBJ1-6
V gene: TRBV3-1/TRBV3-2
CDR3 protein: ASSQDGTAADNSPLH

CDR3 length: 11
J gene: TRBJ1-1
V gene: TRBV28
CDR3 protein: ASRVGRDTEAF

CDR3 length: 13
J gene: TRBJ2-4
V gene: TRBV6-1
CDR3 protein: ASSEAIRQANIQY

CDR3 length: 14
J gene: TRBJ2-3
V gene: TRBV3-1/TRBV3-2
CDR3 protein: ASSQDWGGTGDTQY

CDR3 length: 12
J gene: TRBJ1-1
V gene: TRBV28
CDR3 protein: ASIFRGRGTEAF

CDR3 length: 15
J gene: TRBJ2-2
V gene: TRBV3-1/TRBV3-2
CDR3 protein: ASSQDVLSANTGELF

CDR3 length: 14
J gene: TRBJ1-2
V gene: TRBV7-2
CDR3 protein: ASSLVGQGSNYGYT

CDR3 length: 15
J gene: TRBJ2-7
V gene: TRBV11-2
CDR3 protein: ASSLVLGQGKPYEQY

CDR3 length: 13
J gene: TRBJ2-2
V gene: TRBV27
CDR3 protein: ASSLAGANTGELF

CDR3 length: 14
J gene: TRBJ2-2
V gene: TRBV19
CDR3 protein: ASRADRGLNTGELF

CDR3 length: 10
J gene: TRBJ1-5
V gene: TRBV12-3/TRBV12-4
CDR3 protein: ASSFGSQPQH

CDR3 length: 12
J gene: TRBJ1-4
V gene: TRBV7-2
CDR3 protein: ASSFTGGPGELF

CDR3 length: 11
J gene: TRBJ1-2
V gene: TRBV29-1
CDR3 protein: SVGDRGYYGYT

CDR3 length: 10
J gene: TRBJ2-4
V gene: TRBV19
CDR3 protein: ASSGLAGVPY

CDR3 length: 8
J gene: TRBJ1-2
V gene: TRBV29-1
CDR3 protein: SVEADGYT

CDR3 length: 15
J gene: TRBJ2-1
V gene: TRBV5-1
CDR3 protein: ASSLGLAGGLKNEQF

CDR3 length: 10
J gene: TRBJ1-5
V gene: TRBV28
CDR3 protein: ASSNPNQPQH

CDR3 length: 10
J gene: TRBJ2-7
V gene: TRBV29-1
CDR3 protein: SGGQGIYEQY

CDR3 length: 13
J gene: TRBJ1-2
V gene: TRBV10-3
CDR3 protein: AISDLGAGNYGYT

CDR3 length: 11
J gene: TRBJ1-2
V gene: TRBV11-2
CDR3 protein: ASSPSINYGYT

CDR3 length: 14
J gene: TRBJ2-3
V gene: TRBV9
CDR3 protein: ASSVETGTNTDTQY

CDR3 length: 15
J gene: TRBJ2-5
V gene: TRBV4-3
CDR3 protein: ASSQDWRGGDQETQY

CDR3 length: 11
J gene: TRBJ2-3
V gene: TRBV24-1
CDR3 protein: ATRRQGGDTQY

CDR3 length: 12
J gene: TRBJ2-5
V gene: TRBV24-1
CDR3 protein: ATSDPRGAETQY

CDR3 length: 12
J gene: TRBJ1-3
V gene: TRBV2
CDR3 protein: ASSGGILGNTIY

CDR3 length: 18
J gene: TRBJ1-4
V gene: TRBV28
CDR3 protein: ASSLFRWTDESTTNEKLF

CDR3 length: 12
J gene: TRBJ2-3
V gene: TRBV3-1/TRBV3-2
CDR3 protein: ASSQDKLPVTQY

CDR3 length: 11
J gene: TRBJ1-5
V gene: TRBV6-5
CDR3 protein: ASRQGFNQPQH

CDR3 length: 15
J gene: TRBJ1-4
V gene: TRBV18
CDR3 protein: ASSPNYRGRGNEKLF

CDR3 length: 10
J gene: TRBJ1-2
V gene: TRBV5-5
CDR3 protein: ASSLGQGHIS

CDR3 length: 12
J gene: TRBJ2-3
V gene: TRBV6-5
CDR3 protein: ASSLRDASDTQY

CDR3 length: 11
J gene: TRBJ1-1
V gene: TRBV6-5
CDR3 protein: ASSYSTGARAF